This T cell receptor (beta chain) originates from a study of T cells after yellow fever vaccination. Study-level points and caveats: Detected again after the booster were most primary-vaccination clones, at 95% to 98% CD4 and roughly 88% CD8.

On this clonotype: Its cognate antigen is unknown.

A 5'RACE template-switching step, the method used to make TCR cDNA, added a universal primer site and UMIs. MiXCR, run by TCRdb on the 5' RACE reads, gives a single entry per CDR3 protein. This sample carries some 420,000 distinct CDR3 sequences, around 19% of them seen once, and the ten largest clones take over 15%. The CDR3 length is 14 residues. The V end was cut by 6 bases, the J end by 5 bases, with 16 bases between. The chain links TRBV12-3 or TRBV12-4 to TRBJ1-1; D uncertain. This TCR came from a man younger than 35 who received the YFV17D yellow fever vaccine. Material: PBMCs, obtained before the yellow fever booster vaccination. The CDR3 DNA sequence: TGTGCCAGCAGAACGGCCCCGGGAGGGACTGAAGCTTTCTTT. It is translated as CASRTAPGGTEAFF.